This T cell receptor (beta chain) stems from a study of blood T cell repertoires in COVID-19. About the research overall: Italy, Spain and the United States were the sources of the convalescent and acute COVID-19 samples. PBMCs, B-cell-depleted T cells, or T cells were the source of the cDNA or gDNA that made up the material.

How the authors handled the data: Reference gene primer amplification gave nucleated cell count estimates. TCRdb's copy holds only in-frame clones and misses some; the assay was immunoSEQ multiplex PCR. V, J and clone size derive from that table, while D and trimming were established from the DNA sequence. The data show 250,000 to 300,000 clones, more than 85% seen once. There are 13 residues in the CDR3. V was shortened by 5 bases and J by 2 bases, with 11 bases between the two germline ends. Germline V gene lookup returns CDR1 SQVTM and CDR2 ANQGSEA. Patients from Seattle were sampled longitudinally, starting during active infection.

The sample comprised peripheral blood. The clonotype was recovered from a woman under 40 with COVID-19, enrolled during active disease. V and J are TRBV29-1 and TRBJ2-3; TRBD2 is a possible D gene (5 bases). In DNA form, the CDR3 reads TGCAGCGTTCGGGAAGAAAACACAGATACGCAGTATTTT. Amino acid sequence: CSVREENTDTQYF.